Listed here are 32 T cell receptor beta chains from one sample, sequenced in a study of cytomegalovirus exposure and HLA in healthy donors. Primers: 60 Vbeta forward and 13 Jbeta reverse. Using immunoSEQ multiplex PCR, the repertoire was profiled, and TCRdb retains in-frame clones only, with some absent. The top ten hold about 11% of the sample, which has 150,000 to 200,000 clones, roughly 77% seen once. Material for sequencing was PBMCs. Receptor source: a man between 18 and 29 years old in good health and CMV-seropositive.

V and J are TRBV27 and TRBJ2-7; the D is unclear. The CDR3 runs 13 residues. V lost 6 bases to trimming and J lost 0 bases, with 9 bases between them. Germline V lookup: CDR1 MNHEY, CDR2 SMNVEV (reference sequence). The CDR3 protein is CASSRRLSYEQYF. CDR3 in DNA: TGTGCCAGCAGCCGCAGGCTCTCCTACGAGCAGTACTTC.

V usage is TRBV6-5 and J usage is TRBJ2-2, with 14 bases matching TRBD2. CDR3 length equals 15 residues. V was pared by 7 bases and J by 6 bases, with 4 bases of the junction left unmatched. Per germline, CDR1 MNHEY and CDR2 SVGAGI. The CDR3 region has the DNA TGTGCCAGCACTAGACTAGCGGGAGGGCCCGGGGAGCTGTTTTTT. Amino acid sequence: CASTRLAGGPGELFF.

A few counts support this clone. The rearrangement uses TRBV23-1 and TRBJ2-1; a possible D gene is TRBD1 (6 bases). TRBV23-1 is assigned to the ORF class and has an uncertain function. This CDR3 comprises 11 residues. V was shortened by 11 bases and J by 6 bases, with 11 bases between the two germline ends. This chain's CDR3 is CAGDTSNEQFF. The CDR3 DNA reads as TGCGCCGGGGACACCAGCAATGAGCAGTTCTTC.

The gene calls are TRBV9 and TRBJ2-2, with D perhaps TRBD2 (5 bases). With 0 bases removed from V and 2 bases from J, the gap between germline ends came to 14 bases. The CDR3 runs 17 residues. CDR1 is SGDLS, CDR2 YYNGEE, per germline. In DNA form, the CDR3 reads TGTGCCAGCAGCGTAGCTACGCTAGCACCTAACACCGGGGAGCTGTTTTTT. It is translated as CASSVATLAPNTGELFF. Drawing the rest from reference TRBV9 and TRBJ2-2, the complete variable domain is DSGVTQTPKHLITATGQRVTLRCSPRSGDLSVYWYQQSLDQGLQFLIQYYNGEERAKGNILERFSAQQFPDLHSELNLSSLELGDSALYFCASSVATLAPNTGELFFGEGSRLTVL.

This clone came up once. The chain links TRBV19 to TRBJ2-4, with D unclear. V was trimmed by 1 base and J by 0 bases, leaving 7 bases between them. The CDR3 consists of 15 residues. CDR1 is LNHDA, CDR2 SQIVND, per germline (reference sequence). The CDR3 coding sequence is TGTGCCAGTAGTATAGGAGGAATAGCCAAAAACATTCAGTACTTC. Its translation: CASSIGGIAKNIQYF.

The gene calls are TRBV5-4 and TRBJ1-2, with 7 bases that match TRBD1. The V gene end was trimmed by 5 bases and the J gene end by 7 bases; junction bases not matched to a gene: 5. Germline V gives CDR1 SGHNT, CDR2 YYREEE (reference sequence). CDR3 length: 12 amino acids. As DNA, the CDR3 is TGTGCCAGCAGGTTCTCAGGGGGTGGCTACACCTTC. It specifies CASRFSGGGYTF.

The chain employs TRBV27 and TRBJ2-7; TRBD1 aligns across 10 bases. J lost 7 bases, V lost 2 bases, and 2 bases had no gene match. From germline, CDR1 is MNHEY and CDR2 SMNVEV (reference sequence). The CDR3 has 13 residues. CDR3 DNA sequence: TGTGCCAGCAGTTTAGTGGACAGGGGGGAGCAGTACTTC. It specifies CASSLVDRGEQYF.

This chain's CDR3 is CASSPDGHLNEQFF. CDR3 in DNA: TGTGCCAGTAGCCCCGATGGACACCTCAATGAGCAGTTCTTC. V and J are TRBV19 and TRBJ2-1, with D perhaps TRBD1 (5 bases). V lost 6 bases and J lost 6, with 15 bases in between. Germline V lookup: CDR1 LNHDA, CDR2 SQIVND (reference sequence). The CDR3 covers 14 residues.

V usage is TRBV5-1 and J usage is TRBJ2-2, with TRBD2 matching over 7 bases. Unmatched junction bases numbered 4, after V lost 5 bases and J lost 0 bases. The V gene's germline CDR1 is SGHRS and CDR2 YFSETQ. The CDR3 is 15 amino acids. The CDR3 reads CASRLSGANTGELFF. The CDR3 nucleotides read TGCGCCAGCAGACTAAGCGGGGCGAACACCGGGGAGCTGTTTTTT.

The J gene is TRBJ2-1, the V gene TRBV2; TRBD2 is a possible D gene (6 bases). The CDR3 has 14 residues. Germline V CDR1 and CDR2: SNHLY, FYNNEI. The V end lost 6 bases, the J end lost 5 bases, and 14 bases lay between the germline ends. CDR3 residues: CASSPTTSHNEQFF. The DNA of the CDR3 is TGTGCCAGCAGCCCTACCACTAGCCACAATGAGCAGTTCTTC.

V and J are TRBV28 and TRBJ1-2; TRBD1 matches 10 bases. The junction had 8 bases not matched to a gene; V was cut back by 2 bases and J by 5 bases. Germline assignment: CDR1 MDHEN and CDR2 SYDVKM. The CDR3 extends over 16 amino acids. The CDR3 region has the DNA TGTGCCAGCAGTTTACACTTAGGACAGGGGGATTATGGCTACACCTTC. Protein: CASSLHLGQGDYGYTF.

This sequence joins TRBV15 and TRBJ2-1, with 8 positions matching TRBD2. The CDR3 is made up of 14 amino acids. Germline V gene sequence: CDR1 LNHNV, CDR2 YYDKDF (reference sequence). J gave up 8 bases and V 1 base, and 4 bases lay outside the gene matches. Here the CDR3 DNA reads TGTGCCACCAGCAGAGGAGAACTAGCGGATGAGCAGTTCTTC. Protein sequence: CATSRGELADEQFF.

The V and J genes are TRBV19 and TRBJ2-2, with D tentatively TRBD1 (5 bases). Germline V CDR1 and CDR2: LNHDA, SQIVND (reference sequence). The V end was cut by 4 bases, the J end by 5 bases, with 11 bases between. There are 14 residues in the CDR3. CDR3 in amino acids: CASSKMRQTGELFF. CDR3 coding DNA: TGTGCCAGTAGTAAAATGAGACAGACCGGGGAGCTGTTTTTT.

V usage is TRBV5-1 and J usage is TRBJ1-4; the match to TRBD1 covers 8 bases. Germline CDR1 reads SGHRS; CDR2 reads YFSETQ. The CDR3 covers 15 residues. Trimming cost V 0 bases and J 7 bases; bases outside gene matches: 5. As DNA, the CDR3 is TGCGCCAGCAGCTTGGCAGGGGGCTCAGGTGAAAAACTGTTTTTT. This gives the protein CASSLAGGSGEKLFF.

DNA of the CDR3: TGTGCCAGCAGTCTGACAGCAACTGAAGCTTTCTTT. Its protein is CASSLTATEAFF. The chain carries TRBV28 and TRBJ1-1; a weak D match, TRBD1 (5 bases). There are 12 residues in the CDR3. Germline CDR1 is MDHEN and CDR2 is SYDVKM. The V and J ends lost 5 bases and 5 bases respectively, with 9 bases between them.

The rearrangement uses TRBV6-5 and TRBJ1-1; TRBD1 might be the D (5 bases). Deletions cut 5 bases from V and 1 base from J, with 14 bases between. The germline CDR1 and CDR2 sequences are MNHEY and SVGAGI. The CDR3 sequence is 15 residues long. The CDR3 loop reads CASSPWAGGNTEAFF. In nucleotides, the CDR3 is TGTGCCAGCAGTCCATGGGCGGGGGGGAACACTGAAGCTTTCTTT.

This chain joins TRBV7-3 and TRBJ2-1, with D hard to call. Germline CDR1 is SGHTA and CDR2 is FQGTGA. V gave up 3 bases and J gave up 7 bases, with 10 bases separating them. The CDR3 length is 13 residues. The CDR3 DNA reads TGTGCCAGCAGCTTCGACGCTAGTAATGAGCAGTTCTTC. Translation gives CASSFDASNEQFF.

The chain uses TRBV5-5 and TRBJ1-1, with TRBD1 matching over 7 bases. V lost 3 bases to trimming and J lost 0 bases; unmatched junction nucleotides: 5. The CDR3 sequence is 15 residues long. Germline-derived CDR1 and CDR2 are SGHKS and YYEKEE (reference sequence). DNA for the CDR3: TGTGCCAGCAGCTACCAAGACAGGGTGAACACTGAAGCTTTCTTT. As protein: CASSYQDRVNTEAFF.

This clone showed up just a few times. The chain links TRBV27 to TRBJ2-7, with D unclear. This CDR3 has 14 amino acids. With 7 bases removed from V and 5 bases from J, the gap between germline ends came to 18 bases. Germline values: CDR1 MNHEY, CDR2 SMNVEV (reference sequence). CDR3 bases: TGTGCCAGCACCCCGGGTCGGCCAAACCACGAGCAGTACTTC. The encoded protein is CASTPGRPNHEQYF.

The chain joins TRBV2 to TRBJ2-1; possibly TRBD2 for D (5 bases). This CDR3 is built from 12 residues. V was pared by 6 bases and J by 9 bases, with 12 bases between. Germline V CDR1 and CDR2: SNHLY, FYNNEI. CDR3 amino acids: CASSRTGPEQFF. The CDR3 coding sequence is TGTGCCAGCAGCAGGACTGGACCTGAGCAGTTCTTC.

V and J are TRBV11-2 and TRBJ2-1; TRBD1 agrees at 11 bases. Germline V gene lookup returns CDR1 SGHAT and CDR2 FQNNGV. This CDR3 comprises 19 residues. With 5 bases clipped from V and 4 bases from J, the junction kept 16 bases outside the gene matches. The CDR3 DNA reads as TGTGCCAGCAGCCACGGGACAGGGGGTGCTGCTGGTCCGTACAATGAGCAGTTCTTC. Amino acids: CASSHGTGGAAGPYNEQFF.

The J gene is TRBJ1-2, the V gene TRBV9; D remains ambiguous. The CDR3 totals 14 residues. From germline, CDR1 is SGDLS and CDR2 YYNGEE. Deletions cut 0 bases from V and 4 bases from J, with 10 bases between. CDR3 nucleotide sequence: TGTGCCAGCAGCGTAGGGGGAGGAGTCTATGGCTACACCTTC. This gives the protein CASSVGGGVYGYTF.

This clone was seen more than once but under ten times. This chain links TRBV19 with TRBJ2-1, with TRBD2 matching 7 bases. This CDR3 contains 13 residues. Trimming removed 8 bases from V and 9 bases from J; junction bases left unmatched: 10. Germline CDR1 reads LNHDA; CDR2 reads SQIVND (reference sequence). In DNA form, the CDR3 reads TGTGCCAGTGGGACTATGGGTTTTAGTGAGCAGTTCTTC. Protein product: CASGTMGFSEQFF.

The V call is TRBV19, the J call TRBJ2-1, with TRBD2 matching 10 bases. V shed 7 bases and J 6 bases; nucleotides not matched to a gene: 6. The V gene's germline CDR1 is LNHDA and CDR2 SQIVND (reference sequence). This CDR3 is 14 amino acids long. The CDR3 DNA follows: TGTGCCAGTACCATAGCGGGAGGACGCAATGAGCAGTTCTTC. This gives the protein CASTIAGGRNEQFF.

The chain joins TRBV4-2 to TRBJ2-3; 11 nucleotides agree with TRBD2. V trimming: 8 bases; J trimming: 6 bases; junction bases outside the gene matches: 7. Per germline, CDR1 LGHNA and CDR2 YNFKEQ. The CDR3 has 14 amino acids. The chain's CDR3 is CASQGTSGTDTQYF. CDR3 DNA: TGTGCCAGCCAGGGGACTAGCGGTACGGATACGCAGTATTTT.

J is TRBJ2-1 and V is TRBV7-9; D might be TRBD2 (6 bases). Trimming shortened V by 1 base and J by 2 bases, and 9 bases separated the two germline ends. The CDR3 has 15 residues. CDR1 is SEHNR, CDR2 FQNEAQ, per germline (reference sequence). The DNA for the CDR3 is TGTGCCAGCAGCTTAGGCAGGGAGGCCTACAATGAGCAGTTCTTC. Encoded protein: CASSLGREAYNEQFF.

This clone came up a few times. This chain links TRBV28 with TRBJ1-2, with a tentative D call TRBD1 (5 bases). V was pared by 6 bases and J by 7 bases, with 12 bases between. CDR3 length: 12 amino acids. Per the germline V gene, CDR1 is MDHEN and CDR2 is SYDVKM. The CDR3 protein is CASRGGVRGYTF. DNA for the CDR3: TGTGCCAGCAGGGGAGGGGTTCGTGGCTACACCTTC.

The CDR3 is CASSLGTQAYEQYF. Here the CDR3 DNA reads TGTGCCAGCAGCTTGGGGACACAAGCCTACGAGCAGTACTTC. The V call is TRBV7-2, the J call TRBJ2-7; possible D gene TRBD1, 6 bases. Germline lookup yields CDR1 SGHTA and CDR2 FQGNSA. V was shortened by 3 bases and J by 2 bases, with 11 bases between the two germline ends. This CDR3 spans 14 amino acids.

The CDR3 sequence is CASSTRGGEDGYTF. The DNA for the CDR3 is TGTGCCAGCTCGACCCGGGGAGGGGAAGATGGCTACACCTTC. The rearrangement links TRBV18 to TRBJ1-2; D is perhaps TRBD1 (5 bases). The germline V gene has CDR1 KGHSH and CDR2 LQKENI. V lost 6 bases, J lost 6 bases, and 17 bases lay in between. This CDR3 spans 14 amino acids. Drawing the rest from reference TRBV18 and TRBJ1-2, the complete variable domain is NAGVMQNPRHLVRRRGQEARLRCSPMKGHSHVYWYRQLPEEGLKFMVYLQKENIIDESGMPKERFSAEFPKEGPSILRIQQVVRGDSAAYFCASSTRGGEDGYTFGSGTRLTVV.

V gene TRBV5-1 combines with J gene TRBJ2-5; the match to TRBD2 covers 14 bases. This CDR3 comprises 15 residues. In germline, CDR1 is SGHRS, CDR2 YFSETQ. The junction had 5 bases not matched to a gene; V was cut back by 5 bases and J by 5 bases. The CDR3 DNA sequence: TGCGCCAGCAGTAAAGGGACTAGCGGGAGTGAGACCCAGTACTTC. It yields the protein CASSKGTSGSETQYF.

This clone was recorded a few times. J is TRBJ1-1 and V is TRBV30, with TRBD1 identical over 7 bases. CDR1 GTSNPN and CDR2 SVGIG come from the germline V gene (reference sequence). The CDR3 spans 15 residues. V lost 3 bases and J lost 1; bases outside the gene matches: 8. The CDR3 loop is CAWRAPDRANTEAFF. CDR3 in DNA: TGTGCCTGGAGGGCGCCCGACAGGGCGAACACTGAAGCTTTCTTT.

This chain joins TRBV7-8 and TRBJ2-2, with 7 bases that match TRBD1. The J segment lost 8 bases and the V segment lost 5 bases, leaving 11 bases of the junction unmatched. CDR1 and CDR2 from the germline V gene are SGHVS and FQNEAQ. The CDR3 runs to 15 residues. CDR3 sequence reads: CASSHSTGSSGELFF. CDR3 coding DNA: TGTGCCAGCAGCCATTCGACAGGGTCCTCAGGGGAGCTGTTTTTT.